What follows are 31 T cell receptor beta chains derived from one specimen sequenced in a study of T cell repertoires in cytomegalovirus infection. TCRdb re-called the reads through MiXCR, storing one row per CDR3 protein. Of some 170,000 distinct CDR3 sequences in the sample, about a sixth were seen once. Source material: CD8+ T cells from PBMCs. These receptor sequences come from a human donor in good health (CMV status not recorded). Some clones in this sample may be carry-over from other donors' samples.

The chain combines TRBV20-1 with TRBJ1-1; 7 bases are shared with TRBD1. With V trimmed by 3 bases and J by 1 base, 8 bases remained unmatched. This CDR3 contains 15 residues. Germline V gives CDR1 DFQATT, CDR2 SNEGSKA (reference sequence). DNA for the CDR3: TGCAGTGCTAGGGAGACCGACAGGGCGAACACTGAAGCTTTCTTT. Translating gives CSARETDRANTEAFF.

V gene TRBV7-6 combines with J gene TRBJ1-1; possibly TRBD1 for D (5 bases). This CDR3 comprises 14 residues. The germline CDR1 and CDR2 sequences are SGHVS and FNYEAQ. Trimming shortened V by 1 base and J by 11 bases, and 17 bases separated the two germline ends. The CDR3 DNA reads TGTGCCAGCAGCTTAGGGGGCAGCGAAGATTCGGCTTTCTTT. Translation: CASSLGGSEDSAFF.

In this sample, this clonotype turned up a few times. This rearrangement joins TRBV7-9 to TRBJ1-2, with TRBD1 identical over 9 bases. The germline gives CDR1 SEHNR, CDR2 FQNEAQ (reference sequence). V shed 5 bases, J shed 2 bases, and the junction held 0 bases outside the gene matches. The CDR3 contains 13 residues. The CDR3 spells CASSGTGNYGYTF. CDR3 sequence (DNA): TGTGCCAGCAGCGGGACAGGGAACTATGGCTACACCTTC.

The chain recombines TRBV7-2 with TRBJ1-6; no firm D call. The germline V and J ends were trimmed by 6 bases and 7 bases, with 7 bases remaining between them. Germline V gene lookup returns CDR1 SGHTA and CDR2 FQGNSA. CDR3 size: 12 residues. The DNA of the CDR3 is TGTGCCAGCAGATATGCGAATTCACCCCTCCACTTT. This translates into CASRYANSPLHF.

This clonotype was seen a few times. The CDR3 is CASSRTGNEQFF. CDR3 nucleotides: TGTGCCAGCAGCCGGACAGGGAATGAGCAGTTCTTC. The chain joins TRBV7-6 to TRBJ2-1; 8 positions match TRBD1. V shed 5 bases, J shed 7 bases, and the junction held 1 base outside the gene matches. Germline V gene data show CDR1 as SGHVS and CDR2 as FNYEAQ. This CDR3 contains 12 residues.

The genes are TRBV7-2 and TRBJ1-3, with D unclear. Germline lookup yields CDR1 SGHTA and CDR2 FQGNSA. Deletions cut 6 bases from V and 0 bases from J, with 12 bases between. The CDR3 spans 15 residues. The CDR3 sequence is CASREFASSGNTIYF. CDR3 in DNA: TGTGCCAGCAGGGAATTCGCGAGCTCTGGAAACACCATATATTTT.

The CDR3 protein is CASSSYPSEGYRDEKLFF. Written as DNA, the CDR3 is TGTGCCAGCAGCTCATACCCCTCAGAGGGATATCGGGATGAAAAACTGTTTTTT. The V call is TRBV7-8, the J call TRBJ1-4; D remains ambiguous. V lost 4 bases and J 6 bases, leaving 24 bases between the germline ends. CDR3 size: 18 residues. Germline CDR1 and CDR2: SGHVS and FQNEAQ. Filled out from reference TRBV7-8 and TRBJ1-4, the complete variable domain reads GAGVSQSPRYKVAKRGQDVALRCDPISGHVSLFWYQQALGQGPEFLTYFQNEAQLDKSGLPSDRFFAERPEGSVSTLKIQRTQQEDSAVYLCASSSYPSEGYRDEKLFFGSGTQLSVL.

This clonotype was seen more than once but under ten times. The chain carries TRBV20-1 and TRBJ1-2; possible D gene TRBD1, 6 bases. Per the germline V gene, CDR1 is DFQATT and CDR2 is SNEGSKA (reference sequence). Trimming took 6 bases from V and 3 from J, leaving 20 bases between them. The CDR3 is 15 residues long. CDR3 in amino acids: CSATPGGPIDYGYTF. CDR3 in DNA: TGCAGTGCCACTCCGGGGGGGCCCATAGACTATGGCTACACCTTC.

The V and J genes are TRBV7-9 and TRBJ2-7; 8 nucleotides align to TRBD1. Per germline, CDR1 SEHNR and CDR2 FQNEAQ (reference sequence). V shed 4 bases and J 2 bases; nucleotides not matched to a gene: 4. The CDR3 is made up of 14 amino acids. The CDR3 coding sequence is TGTGCCAGCAGCTACCGGGACAGGCCCTACGAGCAGTACTTC. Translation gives CASSYRDRPYEQYF.

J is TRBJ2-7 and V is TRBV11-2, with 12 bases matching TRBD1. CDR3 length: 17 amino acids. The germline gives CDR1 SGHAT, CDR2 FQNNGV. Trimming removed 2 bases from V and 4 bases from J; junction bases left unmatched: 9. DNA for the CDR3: TGTGCCAGCAGCTTACACTCCCGGGGACAGGGGGCGTACGAGCAGTACTTC. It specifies CASSLHSRGQGAYEQYF.

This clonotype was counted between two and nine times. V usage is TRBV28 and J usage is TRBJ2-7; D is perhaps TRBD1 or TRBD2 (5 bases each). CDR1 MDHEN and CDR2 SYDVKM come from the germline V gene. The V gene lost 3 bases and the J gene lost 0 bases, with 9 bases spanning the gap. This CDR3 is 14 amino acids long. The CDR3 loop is CASSFRGTSYEQYF. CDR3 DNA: TGTGCCAGCAGTTTTCGGGGCACCTCCTACGAGCAGTACTTC.

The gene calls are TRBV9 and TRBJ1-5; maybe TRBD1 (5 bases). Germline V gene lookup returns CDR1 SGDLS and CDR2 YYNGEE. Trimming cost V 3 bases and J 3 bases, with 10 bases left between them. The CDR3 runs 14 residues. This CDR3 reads CASSAEGLNQPQHF. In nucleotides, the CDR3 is TGTGCCAGCAGCGCGGAGGGACTCAATCAGCCCCAGCATTTT.

This CDR3 is CASSLGILYDRGVSEGYTF. The CDR3, as DNA: TGTGCCAGCAGCTTAGGAATTTTATACGACAGGGGAGTTTCAGAGGGCTACACCTTC. The chain carries TRBV7-8 and TRBJ1-2; 8 bases match TRBD1. The CDR3 runs 19 residues. In germline, CDR1 is SGHVS, CDR2 FQNEAQ. V lost 1 base, J lost 8 bases, and 21 bases stayed unmatched.

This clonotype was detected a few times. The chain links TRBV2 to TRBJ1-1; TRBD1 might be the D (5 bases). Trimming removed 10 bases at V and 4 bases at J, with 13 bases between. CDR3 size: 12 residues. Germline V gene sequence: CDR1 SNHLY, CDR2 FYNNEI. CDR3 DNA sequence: TGTGCCACCCCTCGGGGGTCCACTGAAGCTTTCTTT. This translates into CATPRGSTEAFF.

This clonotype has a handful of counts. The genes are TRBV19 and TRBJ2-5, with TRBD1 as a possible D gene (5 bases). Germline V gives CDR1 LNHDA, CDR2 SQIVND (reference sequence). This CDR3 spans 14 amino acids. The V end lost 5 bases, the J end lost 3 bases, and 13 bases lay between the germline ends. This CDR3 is CASSLTDTEETQYF. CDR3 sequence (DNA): TGTGCCAGTAGTTTGACAGACACCGAAGAGACCCAGTACTTC. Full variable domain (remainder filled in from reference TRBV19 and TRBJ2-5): DGGITQSPKYLFRKEGQNVTLSCEQNLNHDAMYWYRQDPGQGLRLIYYSQIVNDFQKGDIAEGYSVSREKKESFPLTVTSAQKNPTAFYLCASSLTDTEETQYFGPGTRLLVL.

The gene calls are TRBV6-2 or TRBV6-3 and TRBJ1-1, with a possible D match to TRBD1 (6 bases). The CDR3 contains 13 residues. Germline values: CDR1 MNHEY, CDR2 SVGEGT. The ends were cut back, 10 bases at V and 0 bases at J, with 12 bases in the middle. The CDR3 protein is CATRGLMNTEAFF. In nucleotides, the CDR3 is TGTGCCACCAGGGGACTCATGAACACTGAAGCTTTCTTT.

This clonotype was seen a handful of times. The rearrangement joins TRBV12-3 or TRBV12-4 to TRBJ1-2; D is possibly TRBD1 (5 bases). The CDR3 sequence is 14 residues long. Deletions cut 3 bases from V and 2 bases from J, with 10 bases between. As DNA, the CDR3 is TGTGCCAGCAGTTTCGGGACGGTAAACTATGGCTACACCTTC. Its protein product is CASSFGTVNYGYTF.

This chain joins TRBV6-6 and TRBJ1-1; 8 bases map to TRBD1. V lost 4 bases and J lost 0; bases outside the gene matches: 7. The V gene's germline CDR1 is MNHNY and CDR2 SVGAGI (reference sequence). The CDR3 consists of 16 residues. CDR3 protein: CASSWGQAAMNTEAFF. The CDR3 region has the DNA TGTGCCAGCAGTTGGGGACAGGCTGCCATGAACACTGAAGCTTTCTTT.

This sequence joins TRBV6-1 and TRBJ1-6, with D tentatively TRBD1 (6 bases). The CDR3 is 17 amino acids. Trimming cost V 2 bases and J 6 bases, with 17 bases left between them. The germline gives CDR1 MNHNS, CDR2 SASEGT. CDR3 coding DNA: TGTGCCAGCAGTGAACCCGGGACAAGGCCTACTAATTCACCCCTCCACTTT. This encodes CASSEPGTRPTNSPLHF.

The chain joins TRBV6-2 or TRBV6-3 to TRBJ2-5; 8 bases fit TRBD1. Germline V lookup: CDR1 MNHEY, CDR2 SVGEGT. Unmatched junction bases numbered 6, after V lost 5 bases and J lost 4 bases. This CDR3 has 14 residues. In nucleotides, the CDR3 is TGTGCCAGCAGTACAAGACAGGGGATAGAGACCCAGTACTTC. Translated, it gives CASSTRQGIETQYF.

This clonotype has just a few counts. CDR3 sequence (DNA): TGCAGCGTGACTCAGGGAGGGCCGGCTTTCTTT. Translation gives CSVTQGGPAFF. This rearrangement joins TRBV29-1 to TRBJ1-1, with a tentative D call TRBD1 (5 bases). The CDR3 sequence is 11 residues long. V was clipped by 6 bases and J by 11 bases, with 16 bases between them. Germline V lookup: CDR1 SQVTM, CDR2 ANQGSEA.

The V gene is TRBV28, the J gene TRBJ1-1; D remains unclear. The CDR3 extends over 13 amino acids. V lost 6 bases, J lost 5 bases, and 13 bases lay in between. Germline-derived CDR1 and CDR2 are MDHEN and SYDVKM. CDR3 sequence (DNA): TGTGCCAGCAGCCCCAGGAGAGGGACTGAAGCTTTCTTT. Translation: CASSPRRGTEAFF.

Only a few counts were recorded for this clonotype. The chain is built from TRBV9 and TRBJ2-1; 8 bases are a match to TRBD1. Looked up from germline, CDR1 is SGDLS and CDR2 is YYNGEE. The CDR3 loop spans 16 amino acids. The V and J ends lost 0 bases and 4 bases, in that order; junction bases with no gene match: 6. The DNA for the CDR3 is TGTGCCAGCAGCGTAGAAAGGACAGGGCTTTACAATGAGCAGTTCTTC. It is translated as CASSVERTGLYNEQFF.

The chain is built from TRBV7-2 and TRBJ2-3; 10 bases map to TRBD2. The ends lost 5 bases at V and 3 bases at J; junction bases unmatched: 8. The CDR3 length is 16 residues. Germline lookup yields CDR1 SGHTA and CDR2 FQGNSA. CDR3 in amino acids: CASSPVPGLATDTQYF. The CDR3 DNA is TGTGCCAGCAGCCCGGTCCCGGGACTAGCGACAGATACGCAGTATTTT.

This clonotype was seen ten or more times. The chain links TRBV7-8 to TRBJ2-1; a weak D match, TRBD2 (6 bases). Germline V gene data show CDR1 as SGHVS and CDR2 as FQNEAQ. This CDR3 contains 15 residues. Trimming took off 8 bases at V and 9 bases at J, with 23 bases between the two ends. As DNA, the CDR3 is TGTGCCAGCGAGACCGAGGGGCCTAGCGACGGTGAGCAGTTCTTC. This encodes CASETEGPSDGEQFF.

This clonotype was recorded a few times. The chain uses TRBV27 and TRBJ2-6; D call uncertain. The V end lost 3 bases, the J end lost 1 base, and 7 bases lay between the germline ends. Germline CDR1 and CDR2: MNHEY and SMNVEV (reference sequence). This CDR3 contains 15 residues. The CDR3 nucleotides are TGTGCCAGCAGTTTTTGGGTATCTGGGGCCAACGTCCTGACTTTC. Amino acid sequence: CASSFWVSGANVLTF. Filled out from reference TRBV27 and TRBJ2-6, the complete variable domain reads EAQVTQNPRYLITVTGKKLTVTCSQNMNHEYMSWYRQDPGLGLRQIYYSMNVEVTDKGDVPEGYKVSRKEKRNFPLILESPSPNQTSLYFCASSFWVSGANVLTFGAGSRLTVL.

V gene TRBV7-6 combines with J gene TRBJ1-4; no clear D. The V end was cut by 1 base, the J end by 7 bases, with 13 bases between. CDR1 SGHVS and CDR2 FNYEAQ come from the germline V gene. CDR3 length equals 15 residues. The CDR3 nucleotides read TGTGCCAGCAGCTTAGGGGAAACCCTCCCTGAAAAACTGTTTTTT. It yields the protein CASSLGETLPEKLFF. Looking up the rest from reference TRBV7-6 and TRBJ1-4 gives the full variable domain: GAGVSQSPRYKVTKRGQDVALRCDPISGHVSLYWYRQALGQGPEFLTYFNYEAQQDKSGLPNDRFSAERPEGSISTLTIQRTEQRDSAMYRCASSLGETLPEKLFFGSGTQLSVL.

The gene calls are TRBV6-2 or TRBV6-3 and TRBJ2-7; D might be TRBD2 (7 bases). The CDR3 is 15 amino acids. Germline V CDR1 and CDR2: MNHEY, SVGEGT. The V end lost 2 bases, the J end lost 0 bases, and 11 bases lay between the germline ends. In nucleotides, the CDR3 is TGTGCCAGCAGTTACAGCGGGACACTCTCCTACGAGCAGTACTTC. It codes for CASSYSGTLSYEQYF.

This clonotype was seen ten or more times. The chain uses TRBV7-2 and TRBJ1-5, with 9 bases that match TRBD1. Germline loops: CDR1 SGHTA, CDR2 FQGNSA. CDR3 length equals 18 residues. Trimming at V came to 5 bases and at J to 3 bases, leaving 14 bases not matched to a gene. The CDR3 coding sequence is TGTGCCAGCAGCCCATGGGAACCGGGACAGGGACCCAATCAGCCCCAGCATTTT. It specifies CASSPWEPGQGPNQPQHF. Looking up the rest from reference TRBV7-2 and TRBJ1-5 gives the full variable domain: GAGVSQSPSNKVTEKGKDVELRCDPISGHTALYWYRQSLGQGLEFLIYFQGNSAPDKSGLPSDRFSAERTGGSVSTLTIQRTQQEDSAVYLCASSPWEPGQGPNQPQHFGDGTRLSIL.

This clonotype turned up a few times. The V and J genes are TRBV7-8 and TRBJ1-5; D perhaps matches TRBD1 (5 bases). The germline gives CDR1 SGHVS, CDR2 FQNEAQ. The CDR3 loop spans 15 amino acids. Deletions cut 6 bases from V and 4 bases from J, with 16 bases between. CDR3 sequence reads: CASSSRPGQNQPQHF. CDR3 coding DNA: TGTGCCAGCAGTTCGAGACCAGGGCAGAATCAGCCCCAGCATTTT.

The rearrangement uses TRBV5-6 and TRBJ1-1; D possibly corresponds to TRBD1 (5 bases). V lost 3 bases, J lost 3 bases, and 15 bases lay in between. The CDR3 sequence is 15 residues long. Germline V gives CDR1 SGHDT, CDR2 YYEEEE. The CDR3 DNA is TGTGCCAGCAGCTCTGGGACCCATAGGGACACTGAAGCTTTCTTT. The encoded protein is CASSSGTHRDTEAFF.